Following are 16 T cell receptor beta chains from one sample sequenced in a study of T cells after yellow fever vaccination. MiXCR, run by TCRdb on the 5' RACE reads, gives a single entry per CDR3 protein. Among 150,000 or so distinct CDR3 sequences listed, roughly a tenth were seen once. The material sequenced was CD8+ T cells sorted from PBMCs, taken 45 days after the yellow fever booster vaccination. The receptors were gathered from a young man who received the YFV17D yellow fever vaccine.

A few counts support this clonotype. The rearrangement links TRBV6-5 to TRBJ1-1; D is ambiguous. Trimming pared 8 bases from V and 4 bases from J, leaving 5 bases between. CDR1 MNHEY and CDR2 SVGAGI come from the germline V gene. This CDR3 is built from 10 residues. The CDR3, as DNA: TGTGCCAGCGGGTTCACTGAAGCTTTCTTT. It is translated as CASGFTEAFF.

This clonotype has at least ten counts. One end of the junction is discordant with germline, which a read error may explain. The chain links TRBV10-2 to TRBJ2-7, with D possibly TRBD1 on 5 matching bases. Germline values: CDR1 WSHSY, CDR2 SAAADI. The CDR3 totals 13 residues. CDR3 sequence: CASSEGQGVIVTF. The CDR3 region has the DNA TGCGCCAGCAGTGAGGGGCAGGGCGTGATTGTGACCTTC.

This clonotype has at least ten counts. The rearrangement uses TRBV7-8 and TRBJ2-7; 10 bases agree with TRBD2. V dropped 0 bases and J dropped 3; count of bases not matched to a gene: 5. Germline assignment: CDR1 SGHVS and CDR2 FQNEAQ. The CDR3 covers 16 residues. The CDR3 region has the DNA TGTGCCAGCAGCTTAGCGGCTAGCGGGGGTAGCTACGAGCAGTACGTC. This encodes CASSLAASGGSYEQYV.

This clonotype was recorded a few times. CDR3 sequence: CASSLYMEGSEAFF. The CDR3 bases are TGTGCCAGCAGTCTATACATGGAAGGCTCTGAAGCTTTCTTT. V and J are TRBV6-2 or TRBV6-3 and TRBJ1-1; D is unclear. The V end was cut by 5 bases, the J end by 6 bases, with 16 bases between. The germline gives CDR1 MNHEY, CDR2 SVGEGT. This CDR3 region has 14 residues.

Ten or more counts support this clonotype. This chain connects TRBV4-3 to TRBJ2-5, with D hard to call. The CDR3 has 14 residues. The ends were cut back, 3 bases at V and 2 bases at J, with 10 bases in the middle. Germline V gene sequence: CDR1 LGHNA, CDR2 YSLEER. The CDR3 bases are TGCGCCAGCAGCCAGCTAAAGTATCAAGAGACCCAGTACTTC. It specifies CASSQLKYQETQYF.

This clonotype was detected ten times or more. This chain uses TRBV10-3 with TRBJ2-1, with 9 nucleotides matching TRBD2. The CDR3 consists of 17 residues. Germline assignment: CDR1 ENHRY and CDR2 SYGVKD. Trimming cost V 0 bases and J 3 bases; bases outside gene matches: 6. This CDR3 reads CAISESSGGKDYNEQFF. Written as DNA, the CDR3 is TGTGCCATCAGTGAGTCCAGCGGGGGGAAGGACTACAATGAGCAGTTCTTC.

CDR3 in amino acids: CASSVAGNQPQHF. The CDR3 DNA follows: TGTGCCAGCAGCGTAGCTGGGAATCAGCCCCAGCATTTT. The rearrangement joins TRBV9 to TRBJ1-5; no clear D gene. This CDR3 spans 13 amino acids. The V gene's germline CDR1 is SGDLS and CDR2 YYNGEE. Trimming stripped 0 bases from V and 4 bases from J, with 5 bases between.

Only a few counts were recorded for this clonotype. The chain combines TRBV12-5 with TRBJ1-1; no reliable D call. The germline V gene has CDR1 LGHNT and CDR2 FRNRAP. Trimming shortened V by 1 base and J by 8 bases, and 11 bases separated the two germline ends. This CDR3 is built from 13 residues. CDR3 DNA: TGTGCTAGTGGTTTGGGGGCCTTAAGGGAAGCTTTCTTT. Protein: CASGLGALREAFF.

The J gene is TRBJ1-6, the V gene TRBV6-5; D unresolved. The CDR3 length is 15 residues. V shed 4 bases and J shed 7 bases, with 14 bases lying between them. Germline V gene sequence: CDR1 MNHEY, CDR2 SVGAGI. The CDR3 sequence is CASSSEGGRNSPLHF. CDR3 DNA sequence: TGTGCCAGCAGTTCCGAAGGAGGGAGGAATTCACCCCTCCACTTT.

The chain recombines TRBV6-5 with TRBJ1-5; D may be TRBD1 (5 bases). Germline V CDR1 and CDR2: MNHEY, SVGAGI. This CDR3 contains 16 residues. V was shortened by 3 bases and J by 0 bases, with 12 bases between the two germline ends. In DNA, the CDR3 is TGTGCCAGCAGTTATCGGGGGAGTCATAGCAATCAGCCCCAGCATTTT. Residues: CASSYRGSHSNQPQHF.

This clonotype was seen a few times. The chain is built from TRBV5-1 and TRBJ2-7; D is possibly TRBD2 (6 bases). Germline values: CDR1 SGHRS, CDR2 YFSETQ. V was pared by 0 bases and J by 5 bases, with 9 bases between. The CDR3 is made up of 13 amino acids. The CDR3, as DNA: TGCGCCAGCAGCTTGGCTGGGGGGAACGAGCAGTACTTC. This sequence encodes CASSLAGGNEQYF.

This clonotype was detected only a few times. V usage is TRBV27 and J usage is TRBJ2-3; the D gene is possibly TRBD1 (6 bases). Per the germline V gene, CDR1 is MNHEY and CDR2 is SMNVEV (reference sequence). CDR3 length: 14 residues. The V end lost 6 bases, the J end lost 1 base, and 11 bases lay between the germline ends. The CDR3 DNA follows: TGTGCCAGCAGGCCGCACAGGGGCACAGATACGCAGTATTTT. Translated, it gives CASRPHRGTDTQYF.

This clonotype was recorded a few times. The chain carries TRBV28 and TRBJ2-5; D is possibly TRBD1 (8 bases). Per germline, CDR1 MDHEN and CDR2 SYDVKM. Trimming cost V 6 bases and J 1 base, with 21 bases left between them. The CDR3 has 17 amino acids. CDR3 in amino acids: CASSQFRTGRGQETQYF. The CDR3 region has the DNA TGTGCCAGCAGCCAATTTCGGACAGGGAGGGGCCAAGAGACCCAGTACTTC.

This clonotype was counted a few times. This chain uses TRBV6-5 with TRBJ2-3, with D possibly TRBD1 on 6 matching bases. CDR1 is MNHEY, CDR2 SVGAGI, per germline. CDR3 length: 16 amino acids. Trimming shortened V by 5 bases and J by 1 base, and 16 bases separated the two germline ends. The CDR3 nucleotides read TGTGCCAGCAGTCAAAACACAGGGTTTGGCACAGATACGCAGTATTTT. Encoded protein: CASSQNTGFGTDTQYF.

The chain uses TRBV4-3 and TRBJ2-7, with D perhaps matching TRBD1 (6 bases). Trimming cost V 1 base and J 2 bases, with 12 bases left between them. CDR1 is LGHNA, CDR2 YSLEER, per germline. The CDR3 has 15 residues. CDR3 DNA: TGCGCCAGCAGCCAAGGGGTCGCAGGGGCCTACGAGCAGTACTTC. Its translation is CASSQGVAGAYEQYF.

This rearrangement joins TRBV7-9 to TRBJ2-2, with D possibly matching TRBD1 (6 bases). The V and J ends lost 3 bases and 6 bases respectively, with 14 bases between them. CDR1 SEHNR and CDR2 FQNEAQ come from the germline V gene (reference sequence). This CDR3 is 15 amino acids long. The CDR3 region is CASSFRQDRAGELFF. In DNA, the CDR3 is TGTGCCAGCAGCTTTCGACAGGATCGAGCCGGGGAGCTGTTTTTT. The full variable domain, rest sourced from reference TRBV7-9 and TRBJ2-2, is DTGVSQNPRHKITKRGQNVTFRCDPISEHNRLYWYRQTLGQGPEFLTYFQNEAQLEKSRLLSDRFSAERPKGSFSTLEIQRTEQGDSAMYLCASSFRQDRAGELFFGEGSRLTVL.